The 25 T cell receptor beta chains listed next were all sequenced from one sample in a study of PD-1 blockade in classical Hodgkin lymphoma. Repertoires were generated with immunoSEQ multiplex PCR, while TCRdb's copy carries only in-frame clones and drops some. Counted here are fewer than 20,000 clones, approximately 90% occurring once; the ten biggest clones make up roughly 0.5%. Described time point: newly diagnosed, previously untreated cHL patient sample. The study purified CD4+ T cells from thawed PBMCs using magnetic negative selection. The specimen was CD4+ T cells from blood. The receptors come from a human donor with classical Hodgkin lymphoma.

The V gene is TRBV7-2, the J gene TRBJ2-1, with TRBD1 as a possible D gene (7 bases). Germline V gene data show CDR1 as SGHTA and CDR2 as FQGNSA. This CDR3 comprises 13 residues. The V end was cut by 5 bases, the J end by 5 bases, with 10 bases between. CDR3 DNA: TGTGCCAGCAGCGCAGGGGGGAACAATGAGCAGTTCTTC. Translating gives CASSAGGNNEQFF.

The genes are TRBV29-1 and TRBJ2-2, with TRBD2 identical over 9 bases. Germline V gene sequence: CDR1 SQVTM, CDR2 ANQGSEA. The V and J ends lost 3 bases and 6 bases, in that order; junction bases with no gene match: 5. The CDR3 loop spans 14 amino acids. The chain's CDR3 is CSVDGGRASGELFF. The CDR3 DNA reads as TGCAGCGTTGACGGCGGGAGGGCCTCCGGGGAGCTGTTTTTT.

The chain uses TRBV5-1 and TRBJ2-1, with D maybe TRBD1 (5 bases). This CDR3 region has 16 residues. Germline CDR1 SGHRS, CDR2 YFSETQ. V shed 3 bases and J shed 0 bases, with 13 bases lying between them. Written as DNA, the CDR3 is TGCGCCAGCAGCTCAGGGATCTTTAGCTCCTACAATGAGCAGTTCTTC. Protein sequence: CASSSGIFSSYNEQFF.

The gene calls are TRBV2 and TRBJ2-5; D tentatively fits TRBD1 or TRBD2 (5 bases each). Germline assignment: CDR1 SNHLY and CDR2 FYNNEI. Trimming cost V 4 bases and J 9 bases, with 12 bases left between them. The CDR3 is 12 amino acids. This CDR3 reads CASSAGDGAQYF. The CDR3 DNA is TGTGCCAGCAGTGCCGGGGACGGGGCCCAGTACTTC.

This rearrangement joins TRBV30 to TRBJ1-4, with D perhaps TRBD1 (6 bases). Trimming pared 2 bases from V and 7 bases from J, leaving 11 bases between. The CDR3 contains 13 residues. CDR1 and CDR2 (germline): GTSNPN, SVGIG (reference sequence). CDR3 loop: CAWSRQDSEKLFF. The DNA of the CDR3 is TGTGCCTGGAGTCGGCAGGACAGTGAAAAACTGTTTTTT.

The V and J genes are TRBV5-1 and TRBJ2-1; TRBD2 aligns across 12 bases. Germline CDR1 and CDR2: SGHRS and YFSETQ. Losses at the gene ends were 3 bases for V and 8 bases for J; bases not matched to a gene: 6. This CDR3 has 15 amino acids. Here the CDR3 DNA reads TGCGCCAGCAGCTCCACTAGCGGGAGGTTCGATGAGCAGTTCTTC. The encoded protein is CASSSTSGRFDEQFF.

The chain has TRBV15 and TRBJ2-5, with unresolved D. CDR1 is LNHNV, CDR2 YYDKDF, per germline (reference sequence). The ends were cut back, 1 base at V and 2 bases at J, with 8 bases in the middle. The CDR3 has 14 amino acids. CDR3 DNA: TGTGCCACCAGCAGAGGTTCGAGGCAAGAGACCCAGTACTTC. This sequence encodes CATSRGSRQETQYF.

This clone was picked up one time. CDR3 loop: CASNPGVLSYEQYF. In DNA form, the CDR3 reads TGTGCCAGTAACCCAGGTGTTCTCTCCTACGAGCAGTACTTC. This rearrangement joins TRBV19 to TRBJ2-7, with D uncertain. Germline V CDR1 and CDR2: LNHDA, SQIVND (reference sequence). The ends were cut back, 7 bases at V and 0 bases at J, with 13 bases in the middle. The CDR3 has 14 residues.

The rearrangement links TRBV7-3 to TRBJ2-5; tentatively, D is TRBD2 (5 bases). Germline assignment: CDR1 SGHTA and CDR2 FQGTGA. The V end lost 4 bases, the J end lost 11 bases, and 11 bases lay between the germline ends. This CDR3 region has 11 residues. Here the CDR3 reads CASSSGNEQYF. Here the CDR3 DNA reads TGTGCCAGCAGCTCGGGGAATGAGCAGTACTTC.

The chain carries TRBV5-4 and TRBJ1-1, with unresolved D. The CDR3 runs 14 residues. The V end lost 0 bases, the J end lost 0 bases, and 6 bases lay between the germline ends. Germline loops: CDR1 SGHNT, CDR2 YYREEE (reference sequence). As DNA, the CDR3 is TGTGCCAGCAGCTTGGAAGGGATGAACACTGAAGCTTTCTTT. Its protein product is CASSLEGMNTEAFF.

This chain joins TRBV28 and TRBJ1-1; the match to TRBD1 covers 8 bases. This CDR3 spans 15 amino acids. Per germline, CDR1 MDHEN and CDR2 SYDVKM. Trimming cost V 6 bases and J 0 bases; bases outside gene matches: 6. In DNA form, the CDR3 reads TGTGCCAGCAGGCCTTGGACAGGGATGAACACTGAAGCTTTCTTT. Protein: CASRPWTGMNTEAFF.

This sequence joins TRBV30 and TRBJ1-5; D gene uncertain. With 3 bases removed from V and 4 bases from J, the gap between germline ends came to 7 bases. This CDR3 is built from 12 residues. Germline V gene data show CDR1 as GTSNPN and CDR2 as SVGIG (reference sequence). The CDR3 sequence is CAWRTGNQPQHF. CDR3 nucleotides: TGTGCCTGGAGGACGGGTAATCAGCCCCAGCATTTT.

CDR3 coding DNA: TGTGCCAGCAGCCCACGAACTAGCGGGCAACCGGATACGCAGTATTTT. Encoded protein: CASSPRTSGQPDTQYF. The chain carries TRBV9 and TRBJ2-3; TRBD2 aligns across 9 bases. The CDR3 is 16 residues long. The germline CDR1 and CDR2 sequences are SGDLS and YYNGEE. V shed 4 bases and J 6 bases; nucleotides not matched to a gene: 12.

The gene calls are TRBV10-3 and TRBJ1-3; TRBD1 matches 8 bases. The germline CDR1 and CDR2 sequences are ENHRY and SYGVKD. CDR3 size: 13 residues. Trimming removed 7 bases from V and 8 bases from J; junction bases left unmatched: 7. CDR3: CAINDRGKDTIYF. In DNA form, the CDR3 reads TGTGCCATCAACGACAGGGGTAAAGACACCATATATTTT.

This clone was counted only a few times. The chain's CDR3 is CASSLGLDRYEQYF. In DNA form, the CDR3 reads TGTGCCAGCAGCTTAGGGTTGGATCGTTACGAGCAGTACTTC. The chain links TRBV5-8 to TRBJ2-7; D not certain. This CDR3 region has 14 residues. The V gene lost 2 bases and the J gene lost 4 bases, with 13 bases spanning the gap. CDR1 SGHTS and CDR2 YDEGEE come from the germline V gene.

The genes are TRBV5-1 and TRBJ1-2; D remains unclear. This CDR3 comprises 14 residues. Germline V gives CDR1 SGHRS, CDR2 YFSETQ. Trimming stripped 4 bases from V and 6 bases from J, with 16 bases between. The CDR3 bases are TGCGCCAGCAGCATCCAGGACTCCCGGGATGGCTACACCTTC. Translated: CASSIQDSRDGYTF.

In this sample, this clone turned up a few times. The chain recombines TRBV18 with TRBJ1-5; 10 bases fit TRBD1. This CDR3 contains 15 residues. Germline V CDR1 and CDR2: KGHSH, LQKENI. The ends lost 3 bases at V and 3 bases at J; junction bases unmatched: 2. The CDR3 reads CASSPDRGDNQPQHF. The DNA for the CDR3 is TGTGCCAGCTCACCGGACAGGGGGGACAATCAGCCCCAGCATTTT.

The DNA of the CDR3 is TGCGCCAGCAGCTTGGGGACAGGGGGCACTGGCTACACCTTC. It encodes CASSLGTGGTGYTF. The chain is built from TRBV5-1 and TRBJ1-2, with 11 bases identical to TRBD1. Germline loops: CDR1 SGHRS, CDR2 YFSETQ. With V trimmed by 0 bases and J by 7 bases, 2 bases remained unmatched. The CDR3 is 14 residues long.

This CDR3 reads CAWSVRTFGNTIYF. The CDR3 bases are TGTGCCTGGAGTGTAAGGACCTTTGGAAACACCATATATTTT. The chain links TRBV30 to TRBJ1-3; no clear D gene. V lost 0 bases and J lost 3, with 9 bases in between. Germline V lookup: CDR1 GTSNPN, CDR2 SVGIG (reference sequence). CDR3 length equals 14 residues.

This clone was seen a handful of times. The chain uses TRBV2 and TRBJ1-2; the D is unclear. With 7 bases removed from V and 8 bases from J, the gap between germline ends came to 17 bases. Germline lookup yields CDR1 SNHLY and CDR2 FYNNEI. This CDR3 contains 13 residues. CDR3 protein: CASIYLTGIGYTF. CDR3 sequence (DNA): TGTGCCAGCATTTATTTAACGGGTATCGGCTACACCTTC.

The V and J genes are TRBV6-4 and TRBJ2-1; 13 bases agree with TRBD2. Germline-derived CDR1 and CDR2 are MRHNA and SNTAGT. The trim removed 5 bases at V and 0 bases at J, leaving 1 base unmatched. CDR3 length equals 16 residues. The CDR3 sequence: CASSRLAGGSYNEQFF. The CDR3 DNA sequence: TGTGCCAGCAGTCGACTAGCGGGAGGCTCCTACAATGAGCAGTTCTTC.

The V call is TRBV18, the J call TRBJ1-5, with D possibly being TRBD1 (6 bases). Per germline, CDR1 KGHSH and CDR2 LQKENI. V gave up 8 bases and J gave up 7 bases, with 15 bases separating them. The CDR3 runs 13 residues. The CDR3 loop is CASAGTTIQPQHF. The CDR3 DNA follows: TGTGCCAGCGCCGGGACAACGATCCAGCCCCAGCATTTT.

This chain joins TRBV7-2 and TRBJ2-1; the match to TRBD2 covers 7 bases. Trimming at V came to 5 bases and at J to 5 bases, leaving 6 bases not matched to a gene. This CDR3 region has 14 residues. In germline, CDR1 is SGHTA, CDR2 FQGNSA. CDR3 protein: CASSASGLHNEQFF. CDR3 DNA: TGTGCCAGCAGCGCCTCGGGACTACACAATGAGCAGTTCTTC.

The genes are TRBV29-1 and TRBJ1-4, with 10 nucleotides matching TRBD1. V gave up 5 bases and J gave up 3 bases; unmatched junction bases: 9. The CDR3 consists of 16 residues. Germline CDR1 is SQVTM and CDR2 is ANQGSEA. CDR3 loop: CSVRAGQGYSNEKLFF. CDR3 coding DNA: TGCAGCGTTCGAGCGGGACAGGGGTATTCTAATGAAAAACTGTTTTTT.

This rearrangement joins TRBV5-1 to TRBJ2-1; 7 nucleotides line up with TRBD2. J was trimmed by 7 bases and V by 3 bases; bases with no gene match: 13. Germline-derived CDR1 and CDR2 are SGHRS and YFSETQ. This CDR3 comprises 16 residues. Here the CDR3 DNA reads TGCGCCAGCAGCTCCTTAACCCGACTAGCTCCTAATGAGCAGTTCTTC. Translated, it gives CASSSLTRLAPNEQFF. The variable domain in full, completed from reference TRBV5-1 and TRBJ2-1, reads KAGVTQTPRYLIKTRGQQVTLSCSPISGHRSVSWYQQTPGQGLQFLFEYFSETQRNKGNFPGRFSGRQFSNSRSEMNVSTLELGDSALYLCASSSLTRLAPNEQFFGPGTRLTVL.